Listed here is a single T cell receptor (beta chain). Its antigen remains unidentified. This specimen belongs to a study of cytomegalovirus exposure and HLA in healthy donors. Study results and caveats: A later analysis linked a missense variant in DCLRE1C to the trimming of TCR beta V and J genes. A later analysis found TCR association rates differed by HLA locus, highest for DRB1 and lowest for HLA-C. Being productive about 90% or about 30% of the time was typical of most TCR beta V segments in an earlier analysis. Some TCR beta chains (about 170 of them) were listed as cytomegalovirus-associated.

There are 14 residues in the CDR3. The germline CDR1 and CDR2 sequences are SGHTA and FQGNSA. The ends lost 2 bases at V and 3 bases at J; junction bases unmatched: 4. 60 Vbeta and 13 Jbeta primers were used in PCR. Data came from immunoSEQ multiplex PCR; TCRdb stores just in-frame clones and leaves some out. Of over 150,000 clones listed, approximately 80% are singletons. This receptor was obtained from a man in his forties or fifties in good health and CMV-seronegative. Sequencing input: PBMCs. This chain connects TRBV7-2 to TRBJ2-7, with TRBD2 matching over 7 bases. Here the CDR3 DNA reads TGTGCCAGCAGCTTAAGGCGGGGGTTCTACGAGCAGTACTTC. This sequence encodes CASSLRRGFYEQYF.